The following is a T cell receptor beta chain sequence with its context. The antigen remains undetermined. The length of the CDR3 is 17 residues. Germline loops: CDR1 MNHNS, CDR2 SASEGT. The V gene end was trimmed by 0 bases and the J gene end by 5 bases; junction bases not matched to a gene: 12. Across 18 months, stable Graves' hyperthyroidism was marked by no progression to ophthalmopathy. The hyperthyroidism patients had all been newly diagnosed, and their disease duration was under 2 months. Their ages ranged from 18 to 65 years. What was amplified from RNA transcripts were TCR beta CDR3 regions. TCR CDR3 regions were first amplified by RT-PCR with HTBI primers. MiXCR was run by TCRdb on the multiplex PCR reads, yielding one entry per CDR3 protein. The data contain a few hundred thousand distinct CDR3 sequences, less than 20% of them singletons. This specimen belongs to a study of T cells in Graves' hyperthyroidism and ophthalmopathy.

Broader study findings: Among clonotypes expanded in thyroid above 0.001, most were also found in blood.

The chain combines TRBV6-1 with TRBJ2-7, with 8 bases lining up with TRBD2. The TCR comes from a woman between 18 and 29 years old with Graves' hyperthyroidism. Sequences were obtained from blood. The CDR3 loop reads CASSEALWELAENEQYF. In DNA, the CDR3 is TGTGCCAGCAGTGAAGCGCTTTGGGAACTAGCGGAGAACGAGCAGTACTTC.